This is a list of T cell receptor beta chains from one sample in a study of blood T cell repertoires in COVID-19. Clones were read by immunoSEQ multiplex PCR, and TCRdb kept only the in-frame ones, dropping some. The top ten hold about 1.8% of the sample, which has about 280,000 clones, around 91% seen once. Sequenced sample: PBMCs or T cells enriched from blood (not recorded which). The receptors here all came from a woman younger than 30 with acute COVID-19. Each CDR3 is given with its conserved first and last residue. A D gene is named only where the DNA matches it firmly. Clone size is shown for a subset of rows, as once, few, many or a class of expanded clone.

j_call,clone_size,d_call,v_call,cdr3_aa,cdr3_nt
TRBJ1-6,.,.,TRBV6-2/TRBV6-3,CASSNFQGNNSPLHF,TGTGCCAGCAGTAACTTCCAGGGGAATAATTCACCCCTCCACTTT
TRBJ2-7,.,.,TRBV19,CASSTTGTIYEQYF,TGTGCCAGTAGTACCACCGGGACAATTTACGAGCAGTACTTC
TRBJ2-3,.,.,TRBV25-1,CASSPPLPGRRDTQYF,TGTGCCAGCAGTCCGCCCCTCCCAGGGAGGAGAGATACGCAGTATTTT
TRBJ2-2,.,.,TRBV18,CASSPIGGGELFF,TGTGCCAGCTCACCGATCGGAGGCGGGGAGCTGTTTTTT
TRBJ1-1,.,.,TRBV6-4,CASSGEMNTEAFF,TGTGCCAGCAGTGGAGAAATGAACACTGAAGCTTTCTTT
TRBJ2-1,.,TRBD2,TRBV27,CASSLVLRLAGEQFF,TGTGCCAGCAGTTTAGTATTACGGCTAGCGGGTGAGCAGTTCTTC
TRBJ1-1,.,TRBD1,TRBV4-1,CASSQASGGTEAFF,TGCGCCAGCAGTCAAGCCTCAGGGGGCACTGAAGCTTTCTTT
TRBJ1-4,.,TRBD1,TRBV3-1/TRBV3-2,CASSPSTGVGLFF,TGTGCCAGCAGCCCGTCAACAGGGGTTGGACTGTTTTTT
TRBJ2-4,.,.,TRBV18,CASSPPGAGSDIQYF,TGTGCCAGCTCACCCCCCGGAGCAGGGTCAGACATTCAGTACTTC
TRBJ2-1,.,TRBD2,TRBV24-1,CATSVPGTSGINEQFF,TGTGCCACCAGTGTCCCCGGGACTAGCGGGATTAATGAGCAGTTCTTC
TRBJ2-7,.,TRBD1,TRBV27,CASSFTGGRPYEQYF,TGTGCCAGCAGTTTCACAGGGGGCAGACCCTACGAGCAGTACTTC
TRBJ1-5,.,.,TRBV6-5,CASILQGDSNQPQHF,TGTGCCAGCATTTTACAGGGTGATAGCAATCAGCCCCAGCATTTT
TRBJ2-2,.,TRBD2,TRBV19,CASSMGLAGTGELFF,TGTGCCAGTAGTATGGGACTAGCGGGTACCGGGGAGCTGTTTTTT
TRBJ2-7,.,.,TRBV19,CASSIVGGSSYEQYF,TGTGCCAGTAGTATAGTGGGGGGAAGCTCCTACGAGCAGTACTTC
TRBJ2-1,.,TRBD2,TRBV7-6,CASSLVLAGVGNEQFF,TGTGCCAGCAGCTTAGTACTAGCGGGAGTGGGGAATGAGCAGTTCTTC
TRBJ2-7,.,TRBD1,TRBV2,CASSEQGAGYEQYF,TGTGCCAGCAGTGAGCAGGGGGCGGGGTACGAGCAGTACTTC
TRBJ1-4,.,.,TRBV7-9,CASSLVVAGFNEKLFF,TGTGCCAGCAGCTTAGTGGTGGCAGGGTTTAATGAAAAACTGTTTTTT
TRBJ1-1,.,.,TRBV19,CASSILGNGVGTEAFF,TGTGCCAGTAGTATACTTGGTAACGGGGTGGGGACTGAAGCTTTCTTT
TRBJ1-5,.,.,TRBV18,CASSPPPGLGQPQHF,TGTGCCAGCTCACCACCGCCAGGGTTGGGACAGCCCCAGCATTTT
TRBJ1-4,.,TRBD1,TRBV18,CASSPRAVRGQVGKLFF,TGTGCCAGCTCACCACGGGCGGTCAGGGGGCAAGTCGGAAAACTGTTTTTT
TRBJ1-4,.,.,TRBV15,CATSPPWEAEKLFF,TGTGCCACCAGCCCACCGTGGGAGGCTGAAAAACTGTTTTTT
TRBJ1-4,.,.,TRBV27,CASSFRSVGNEKLFF,TGTGCCAGCAGTTTTCGTAGCGTGGGTAATGAAAAACTGTTTTTT
TRBJ1-4,.,TRBD1,TRBV2,CASSEDEGASEKLFF,TGTGCCAGCAGTGAAGACGAGGGGGCGAGTGAAAAACTGTTTTTT
TRBJ2-7,few,.,TRBV5-1,CASSLGQGGEQYF,TGCGCCAGCAGCTTGGGGCAGGGGGGCGAGCAGTACTTC
TRBJ2-1,.,TRBD2,TRBV7-9,CASSQGGLAGEVEQFF,TGTGCCAGCAGTCAAGGCGGACTAGCGGGAGAGGTTGAGCAGTTCTTC
TRBJ2-7,.,.,TRBV27,CASSLSGDTYEQYF,TGTGCCAGCAGTCTATCCGGGGACACCTACGAGCAGTACTTC
TRBJ1-6,.,TRBD1,TRBV6-5,CASSYDRGPNSPLHF,TGTGCCAGCAGTTACGACAGGGGGCCGAATTCACCCCTCCACTTT
TRBJ2-7,.,TRBD2,TRBV2,CASSAFLAGMGEQYF,TGTGCCAGCAGCGCCTTCCTAGCGGGAATGGGCGAGCAGTACTTC
TRBJ1-6,.,.,TRBV27,CASSFRQARRPLHF,TGTGCCAGCAGTTTCAGGCAGGCGAGAAGACCCCTCCACTTT
TRBJ1-2,once,.,TRBV24-1,CATSDPREGGDYGYTF,TGTGCCACCAGTGATCCCCGGGAGGGAGGGGACTATGGCTACACCTTC
TRBJ2-7,.,TRBD2,TRBV7-2,CASSLLRESSEQYF,TGTGCCAGCAGCTTATTGCGGGAGTCCTCCGAGCAGTACTTC
TRBJ1-4,once,.,TRBV9,CASSASGRLNEKLFF,TGTGCCAGCAGCGCCTCCGGGAGACTTAATGAAAAACTGTTTTTT
TRBJ2-7,.,TRBD1,TRBV5-8,CASSLGTGHSTYEQYF,TGTGCCAGCAGCTTGGGGACAGGCCATTCCACCTACGAGCAGTACTTC